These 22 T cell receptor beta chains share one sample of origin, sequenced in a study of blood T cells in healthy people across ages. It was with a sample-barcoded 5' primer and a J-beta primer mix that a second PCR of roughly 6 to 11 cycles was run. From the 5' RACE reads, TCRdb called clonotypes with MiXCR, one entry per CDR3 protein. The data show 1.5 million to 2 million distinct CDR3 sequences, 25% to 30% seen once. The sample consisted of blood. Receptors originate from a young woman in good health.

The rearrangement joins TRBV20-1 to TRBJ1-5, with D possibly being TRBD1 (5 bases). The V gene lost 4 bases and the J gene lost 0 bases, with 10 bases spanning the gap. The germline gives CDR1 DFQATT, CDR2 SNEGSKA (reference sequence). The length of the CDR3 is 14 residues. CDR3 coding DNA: TGCAGTGCTACAGGGATGGCTAGCAATCAGCCCCAGCATTTT. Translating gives CSATGMASNQPQHF.

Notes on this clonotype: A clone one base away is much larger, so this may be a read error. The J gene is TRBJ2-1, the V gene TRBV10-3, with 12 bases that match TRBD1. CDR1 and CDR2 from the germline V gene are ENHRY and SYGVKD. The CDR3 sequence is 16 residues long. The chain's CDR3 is CAISDPGQGAYNEQVF. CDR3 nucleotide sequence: TGTGCCATCAGTGACCCGGGACAGGGGGCCTACAATGAGCAGGTCTTC.

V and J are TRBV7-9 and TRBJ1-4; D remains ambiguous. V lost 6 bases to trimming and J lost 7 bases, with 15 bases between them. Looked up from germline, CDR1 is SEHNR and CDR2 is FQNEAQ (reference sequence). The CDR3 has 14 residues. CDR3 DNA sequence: TGTGCCAGCAGGCGGGAACCAGGCGGTGAAAAACTGTTTTTT. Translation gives CASRREPGGEKLFF.

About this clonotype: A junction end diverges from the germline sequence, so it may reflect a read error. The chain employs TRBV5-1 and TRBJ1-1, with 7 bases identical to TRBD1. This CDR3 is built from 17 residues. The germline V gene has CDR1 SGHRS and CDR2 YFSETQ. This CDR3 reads CVSSLGRQGIMNTEAFF. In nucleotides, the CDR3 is TGCGTCAGCAGCTTGGGCCGACAGGGTATCATGAACACTGAAGCTTTCTTT.

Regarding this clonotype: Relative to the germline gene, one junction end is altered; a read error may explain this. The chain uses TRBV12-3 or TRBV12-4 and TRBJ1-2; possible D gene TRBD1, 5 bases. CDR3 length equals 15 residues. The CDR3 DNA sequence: TGTGCCAGCACCACTGGGGCCGGGACGGGATATGACTACACCTTC. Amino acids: CASTTGAGTGYDYTF.

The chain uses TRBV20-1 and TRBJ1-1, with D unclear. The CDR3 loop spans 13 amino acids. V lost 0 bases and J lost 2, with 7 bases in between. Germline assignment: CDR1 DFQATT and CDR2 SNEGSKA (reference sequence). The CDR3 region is CSARDLSNTEAFF. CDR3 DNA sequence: TGCAGTGCTAGAGATCTAAGCAACACTGAAGCTTTCTTT.

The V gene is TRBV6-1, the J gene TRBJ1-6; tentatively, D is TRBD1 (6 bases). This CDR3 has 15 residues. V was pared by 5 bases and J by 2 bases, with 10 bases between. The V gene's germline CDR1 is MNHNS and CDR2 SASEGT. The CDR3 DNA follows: TGTGCCAGCAGTCCGGACAGAACCTATAATTCACCCCTCCACTTT. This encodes CASSPDRTYNSPLHF.

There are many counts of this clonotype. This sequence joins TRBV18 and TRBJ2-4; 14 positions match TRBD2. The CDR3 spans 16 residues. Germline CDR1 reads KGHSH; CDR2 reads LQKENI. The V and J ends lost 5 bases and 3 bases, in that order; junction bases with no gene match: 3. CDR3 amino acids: CASSEGTSGSKNIQYF. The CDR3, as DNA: TGTGCCAGCTCAGAAGGGACTAGCGGGAGCAAAAACATTCAGTACTTC.

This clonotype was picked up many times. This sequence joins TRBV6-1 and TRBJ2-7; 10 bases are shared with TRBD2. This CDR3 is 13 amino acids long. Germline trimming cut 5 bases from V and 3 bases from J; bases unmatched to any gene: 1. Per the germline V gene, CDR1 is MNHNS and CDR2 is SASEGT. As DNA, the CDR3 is TGTGCCAGCAGTTGGACTAGCGGCTACGAGCAGTACTTC. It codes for CASSWTSGYEQYF.

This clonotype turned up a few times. The chain's CDR3 is CSARGQAPWNEKLFF. Written as DNA, the CDR3 is TGCAGTGCTAGAGGGCAGGCACCGTGGAATGAAAAACTGTTTTTT. The chain combines TRBV20-1 with TRBJ1-4; no reliable D call. CDR1 is DFQATT, CDR2 SNEGSKA, per germline (reference sequence). Trimming pared 1 base from V and 5 bases from J, leaving 14 bases between. The CDR3 loop spans 15 amino acids.

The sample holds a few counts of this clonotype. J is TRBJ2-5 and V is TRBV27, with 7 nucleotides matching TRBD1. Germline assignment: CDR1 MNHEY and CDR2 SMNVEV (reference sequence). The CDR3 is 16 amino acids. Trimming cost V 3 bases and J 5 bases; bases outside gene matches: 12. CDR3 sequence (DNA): TGTGCCAGCAGTTTGGAGACAGGGCGGAGGTTGGAGACCCAGTACTTC. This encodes CASSLETGRRLETQYF.

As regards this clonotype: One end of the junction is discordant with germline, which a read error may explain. This CDR3 is CASKFLGDRNNEKRFF. In DNA, the CDR3 is TGTGCCAGCAAATTCCTGGGGGACCGGAATAATGAAAAACGGTTTTTT. V gene TRBV6-5 combines with J gene TRBJ1-4; tentative D call: TRBD1 (5 bases). The CDR3 extends over 16 amino acids. Per germline, CDR1 MNHEY and CDR2 SVGAGI.

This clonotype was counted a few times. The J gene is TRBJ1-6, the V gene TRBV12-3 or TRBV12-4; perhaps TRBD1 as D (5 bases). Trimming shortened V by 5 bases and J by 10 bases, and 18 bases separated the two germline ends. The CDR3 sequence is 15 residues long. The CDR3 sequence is CASSPENRNNSPLHF. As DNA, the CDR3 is TGTGCCAGCAGTCCGGAGAACAGGAACAACTCACCCCTCCACTTT.

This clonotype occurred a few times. CDR3 region: CASSRLAGNTGELFF. The CDR3, as DNA: TGTGCCAGCAGCCGACTAGCGGGGAACACCGGGGAGCTGTTTTTT. The chain uses TRBV11-2 and TRBJ2-2; 10 nucleotides agree with TRBD2. Germline V gives CDR1 SGHAT, CDR2 FQNNGV. V was clipped by 5 bases and J by 1 base; unmatched bases: 1. This CDR3 is 15 amino acids long.

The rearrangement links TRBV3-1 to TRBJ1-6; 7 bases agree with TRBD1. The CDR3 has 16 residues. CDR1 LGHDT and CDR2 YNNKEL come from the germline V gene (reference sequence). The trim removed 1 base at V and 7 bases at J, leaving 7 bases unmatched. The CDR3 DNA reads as TGTGCCAGCAGCCAAGTGCCCGACAGGGCAAATTCACCCCTCCACTTT. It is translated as CASSQVPDRANSPLHF.

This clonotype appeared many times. In nucleotides, the CDR3 is TGTGCCAGCAGCGCAATATCTGGCACAGATACGCAGTATTTT. Amino acid sequence: CASSAISGTDTQYF. The chain recombines TRBV9 with TRBJ2-3, with unresolved D. With 3 bases removed from V and 1 base from J, the gap between germline ends came to 9 bases. CDR1 SGDLS and CDR2 YYNGEE come from the germline V gene. The CDR3 sequence is 14 residues long.

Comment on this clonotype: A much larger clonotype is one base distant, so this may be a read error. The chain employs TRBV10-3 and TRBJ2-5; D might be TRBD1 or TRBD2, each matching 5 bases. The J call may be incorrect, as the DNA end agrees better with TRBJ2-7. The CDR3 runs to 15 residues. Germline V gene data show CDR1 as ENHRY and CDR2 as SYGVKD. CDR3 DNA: TGTGCCATCAGTGGCGAGACTAACGGGGCTAACGAGCAGTACTTC. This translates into CAISGETNGANEQYF.

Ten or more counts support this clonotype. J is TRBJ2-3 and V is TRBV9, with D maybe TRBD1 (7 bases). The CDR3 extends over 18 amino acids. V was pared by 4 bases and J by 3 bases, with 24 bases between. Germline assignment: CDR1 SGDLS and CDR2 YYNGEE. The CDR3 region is CASSPPATGRRGTDTQYF. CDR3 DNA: TGTGCCAGCAGCCCACCGGCGACAGGGAGGAGGGGTACAGATACGCAGTATTTT.

CDR3 protein: CASSHTGTGGHAYAFF. The CDR3, as DNA: TGCGCCAGCAGCCACACCGGGACAGGGGGCCACGCTTATGCGTTCTTC. The chain links TRBV4-1 to TRBJ2-1; TRBD1 agrees at 12 bases. CDR1 is MGHRA, CDR2 YSYEKL, per germline. V lost 3 bases, J lost 15 bases, and 15 bases stayed unmatched. The CDR3 has 16 residues.

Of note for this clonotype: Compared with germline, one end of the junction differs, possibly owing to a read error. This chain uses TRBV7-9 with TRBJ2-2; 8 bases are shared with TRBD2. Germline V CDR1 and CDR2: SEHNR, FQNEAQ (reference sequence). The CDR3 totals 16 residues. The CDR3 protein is CAGSLIRSGGTGELFF. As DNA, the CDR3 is TGTGCCGGCAGCCTTATCCGGAGCGGGGGCACCGGGGAGCTGTTTTTT.

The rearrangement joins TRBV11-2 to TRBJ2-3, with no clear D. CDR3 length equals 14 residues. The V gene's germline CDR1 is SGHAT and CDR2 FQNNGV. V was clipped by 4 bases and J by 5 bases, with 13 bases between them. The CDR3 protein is CASSSLWYQDTQYF. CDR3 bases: TGTGCCAGCAGCTCCCTGTGGTATCAAGATACGCAGTATTTT.

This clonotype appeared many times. CDR3 amino acids: CASRPRDRGYEQYF. The CDR3 DNA sequence: TGTGCCAGCAGGCCTAGGGACAGGGGGTACGAGCAGTACTTC. The chain recombines TRBV12-3 or TRBV12-4 with TRBJ2-7; 11 bases match TRBD1. CDR3 length: 14 amino acids. Trimming took 6 bases from V and 4 from J; bases not matched to a gene: 5.